This TCR beta chain stems from a study of blood T cell repertoires in COVID-19. The germline CDR1 and CDR2 sequences are MDHEN and SYDVKM. The trim removed 10 bases at V and 7 bases at J, leaving 12 bases unmatched. The CDR3 consists of 13 residues. Assay used: immunoSEQ multiplex PCR; TCRdb lists only in-frame clones, some missing. The repertoire has about 280,000 clones, roughly 87% of them found once; the top ten carry 2% to 2.5%. This TCR was recovered from a woman between 45 and 65 years old who had recovered from COVID-19. The sample taken for sequencing was peripheral blood. The rearrangement uses TRBV28 and TRBJ1-1, with 7 bases aligning to TRBD1. CDR3 protein: CATLGQEFGEAFF. CDR3 DNA: TGTGCCACCCTAGGACAGGAGTTTGGTGAAGCTTTCTTT.